These T cell receptor beta chains were read from a single sample in a study of siplizumab effects on memory and regulatory T cells. Using immunoSEQ multiplex PCR, the repertoire was profiled, and TCRdb retains in-frame clones only, with some absent. The data hold approximately 94,000 clones, with 80% to 95% observed a single time. Sequencing used CD8+ T cells sorted from blood. The receptors were gathered from a human donor in good health. CDR3s include the opening cysteine and the closing phenylalanine or tryptophan. The order of the fields is V gene, J gene, D gene, clone size, CDR3 DNA, CDR3 protein. A D gene is named only where the DNA matches it firmly. Size tells how often a clone was seen (once, few, many) or the class of an expanded clone, and some rows leave it out.

v_call: TRBV13; j_call: TRBJ1-1; d_call: TRBD1; clone_size: NA; cdr3_nt: TGTGCCAGCAGCTTAGGCGGGACAGGGGATACTGAAGCTTTCTTT; cdr3_aa: CASSLGGTGDTEAFF
v_call: TRBV6-5; j_call: TRBJ1-5; d_call: NA; clone_size: NA; cdr3_nt: TGTGCCAGCACCTATCCGGGACCTTATCAGCCCCAGCATTTT; cdr3_aa: CASTYPGPYQPQHF
v_call: TRBV9; j_call: TRBJ2-1; d_call: NA; clone_size: NA; cdr3_nt: TGTGCCAGCAGCGTAGACTCAGGGGCCAATGAGCAGTTCTTC; cdr3_aa: CASSVDSGANEQFF
v_call: TRBV5-4; j_call: TRBJ2-7; d_call: NA; clone_size: NA; cdr3_nt: TGTGCCAGCAGCTTACGGGACACTACCTACGAGCAGTACTTC; cdr3_aa: CASSLRDTTYEQYF
v_call: TRBV7-9; j_call: TRBJ2-1; d_call: TRBD1; clone_size: NA; cdr3_nt: TGTGCCAGCAGCTTAGGTGCGCGACAGGGGAGGAACAATGAGCAGTTCTTC; cdr3_aa: CASSLGARQGRNNEQFF
v_call: TRBV7-3; j_call: TRBJ2-7; d_call: TRBD2; clone_size: NA; cdr3_nt: TGTGCCAGCAGCTTTATCCGCGGGAGAGTGTCCTACGAGCAGTACTTC; cdr3_aa: CASSFIRGRVSYEQYF
v_call: TRBV6-1; j_call: TRBJ2-7; d_call: TRBD1; clone_size: NA; cdr3_nt: TGTGCCAGCAGGACCGACAGGGGGTCATCCTACGAGCAGTACTTC; cdr3_aa: CASRTDRGSSYEQYF
v_call: TRBV29-1; j_call: TRBJ2-1; d_call: TRBD1; clone_size: NA; cdr3_nt: TGCAGCGTTGTACAGGGGGCGTCTAGTGAGCAGTTCTTC; cdr3_aa: CSVVQGASSEQFF
v_call: TRBV6-1; j_call: TRBJ1-1; d_call: NA; clone_size: NA; cdr3_nt: TGTGCCAGCAGTTCCCCTGGACCCGAAGCTTTCTTT; cdr3_aa: CASSSPGPEAFF
v_call: TRBV7-9; j_call: TRBJ1-4; d_call: TRBD1; clone_size: NA; cdr3_nt: TGTGCCAGCAGCGTTTCCACAGGGGGAAATGAAAAACTGTTTTTT; cdr3_aa: CASSVSTGGNEKLFF
v_call: TRBV5-1; j_call: TRBJ1-2; d_call: TRBD1; clone_size: NA; cdr3_nt: TGCGCCAGCAGCCCATCCCCCGGGACAGCGACTGGCTACACCTTC; cdr3_aa: CASSPSPGTATGYTF
v_call: TRBV6-6; j_call: TRBJ2-5; d_call: NA; clone_size: NA; cdr3_nt: TGTGCCAGCAGTCTCACACCCCGGGAGACCCAGTACTTC; cdr3_aa: CASSLTPRETQYF
v_call: TRBV13; j_call: TRBJ2-1; d_call: TRBD2; clone_size: NA; cdr3_nt: TGTGCCAGCAGCACCCTAGCGGGAGGGCCGTCCTACAATGAGCAGTTCTTC; cdr3_aa: CASSTLAGGPSYNEQFF
v_call: TRBV11-3; j_call: TRBJ2-1; d_call: TRBD2; clone_size: NA; cdr3_nt: TGTGCCAGCAGCTGGGATAGCGGGACCCCCTACAATGAGCAGTTCTTC; cdr3_aa: CASSWDSGTPYNEQFF
v_call: TRBV7-6; j_call: TRBJ2-5; d_call: NA; clone_size: NA; cdr3_nt: TGTGCCAGCAGCTTATTTCGGGGGACCCAAGAGACCCAGTACTTC; cdr3_aa: CASSLFRGTQETQYF
v_call: TRBV7-6; j_call: TRBJ2-1; d_call: NA; clone_size: NA; cdr3_nt: TGTGCCAGCAGCCTAAAGTCCTACAATGAGCAGTTCTTC; cdr3_aa: CASSLKSYNEQFF
v_call: TRBV11-2; j_call: TRBJ1-3; d_call: NA; clone_size: NA; cdr3_nt: TGTGCCAGCAGCTTCCTACCCGGCGGGGAGGGGGAGGCTGGAAACACCATATATTTT; cdr3_aa: CASSFLPGGEGEAGNTIYF
v_call: TRBV30; j_call: TRBJ2-1; d_call: NA; clone_size: once; cdr3_nt: TGTGCCTGGAGTGTACCCGTAGATGAGCAGTTCTTC; cdr3_aa: CAWSVPVDEQFF
v_call: TRBV5-5; j_call: TRBJ2-7; d_call: NA; clone_size: NA; cdr3_nt: TGTGCCAGCAGCTTGACAGATAGCTACGAGCAGTACTTC; cdr3_aa: CASSLTDSYEQYF
v_call: TRBV6-5; j_call: TRBJ1-5; d_call: TRBD1; clone_size: NA; cdr3_nt: TGTGCCAGCAGCGAGGGACAGGGGAACAATCAGCCCCAGCATTTT; cdr3_aa: CASSEGQGNNQPQHF
v_call: TRBV7-3; j_call: TRBJ2-7; d_call: NA; clone_size: NA; cdr3_nt: TGTGCCAGCAGCTTAACGGCTGGGAGCTCCTACGAGCAGTACTTC; cdr3_aa: CASSLTAGSSYEQYF
v_call: TRBV7-6; j_call: TRBJ2-3; d_call: NA; clone_size: NA; cdr3_nt: TGTGCCAGCAGCCCCCTGGCGGGAACTAGCACAGATACGCAGTATTTT; cdr3_aa: CASSPLAGTSTDTQYF
v_call: TRBV7-9; j_call: TRBJ2-3; d_call: TRBD2; clone_size: NA; cdr3_nt: TGTGCCAGCAGCTTATCTAGCGGGGGCACAGATACGCAGTATTTT; cdr3_aa: CASSLSSGGTDTQYF
v_call: TRBV4-3; j_call: TRBJ2-1; d_call: NA; clone_size: NA; cdr3_nt: TGCGCCAGCAGCCAAGACCGGACGGACAATGAGCAGTTCTTC; cdr3_aa: CASSQDRTDNEQFF
v_call: TRBV7-8; j_call: TRBJ2-7; d_call: TRBD1; clone_size: NA; cdr3_nt: TGTGCCAGCAGCTTAGGGGACAGGGGCTACGAGCAGTACTTC; cdr3_aa: CASSLGDRGYEQYF
v_call: TRBV27; j_call: TRBJ2-7; d_call: TRBD1; clone_size: NA; cdr3_nt: TGTGCCAGCAGTTCGGGACAGGCCCACGAGCAGTACTTC; cdr3_aa: CASSSGQAHEQYF
v_call: TRBV10-3; j_call: TRBJ2-7; d_call: NA; clone_size: few; cdr3_nt: TGTGCCATCAGTGACAGCTCCTACGAGCAGTACTTC; cdr3_aa: CAISDSSYEQYF
v_call: TRBV27; j_call: TRBJ2-7; d_call: TRBD2; clone_size: NA; cdr3_nt: TGTGCCAGCAGTTTAATGGGGGGAGGGGTTTACGAGCAGTACTTC; cdr3_aa: CASSLMGGGVYEQYF
v_call: TRBV7-9; j_call: TRBJ1-4; d_call: NA; clone_size: NA; cdr3_nt: TGTGCCAGCAGCTTATCACCTTCTAATGAAAAACTGTTTTTT; cdr3_aa: CASSLSPSNEKLFF
v_call: TRBV7-9; j_call: TRBJ1-5; d_call: NA; clone_size: few; cdr3_nt: TGTGCCAGCAGCTTAGGGACAGCTAGCAATCAGCCCCAGCATTTT; cdr3_aa: CASSLGTASNQPQHF
v_call: TRBV9; j_call: TRBJ2-6; d_call: TRBD1; clone_size: NA; cdr3_nt: TGTGCCAGCAGCGTAGGTACAGGGGACCCTGGAGGGGCCAACGTCCTGACTTTC; cdr3_aa: CASSVGTGDPGGANVLTF
v_call: TRBV7-3; j_call: TRBJ2-1; d_call: NA; clone_size: NA; cdr3_nt: TGTGCCAGCAGCTTAGGCCTAGCGAGCTCCAATGAGCAGTTCTTC; cdr3_aa: CASSLGLASSNEQFF
v_call: TRBV4-1; j_call: TRBJ2-1; d_call: NA; clone_size: NA; cdr3_nt: TGCGCCAGCAGCCGCTTTTACAGGGATAGTGTTGAGCAGTTCTTC; cdr3_aa: CASSRFYRDSVEQFF
v_call: TRBV4-1; j_call: TRBJ2-3; d_call: TRBD2; clone_size: once; cdr3_nt: TGCGCCAGCAGCCATCGGACTAGCGGGAGTGGAACAGATACGCAGTATTTT; cdr3_aa: CASSHRTSGSGTDTQYF
v_call: TRBV5-8; j_call: TRBJ2-7; d_call: NA; clone_size: NA; cdr3_nt: TGTGCCAGCAGCACGAGACAGACCTACGAGCAGTACTTC; cdr3_aa: CASSTRQTYEQYF
v_call: TRBV5-1; j_call: TRBJ2-2; d_call: NA; clone_size: NA; cdr3_nt: TGCGCCAGCAGCTTAGAGGGGCCCGGGGAGCTGTTTTTT; cdr3_aa: CASSLEGPGELFF
v_call: TRBV30; j_call: TRBJ1-1; d_call: NA; clone_size: once; cdr3_nt: TGTGCCTGGAATTTGGCGGGGGTCACTGAAGCTTTCTTT; cdr3_aa: CAWNLAGVTEAFF
v_call: TRBV5-5; j_call: TRBJ2-7; d_call: NA; clone_size: NA; cdr3_nt: TGTGCCAGCAGCGCGGACAGTCCTTACGAGCAGTACTTC; cdr3_aa: CASSADSPYEQYF